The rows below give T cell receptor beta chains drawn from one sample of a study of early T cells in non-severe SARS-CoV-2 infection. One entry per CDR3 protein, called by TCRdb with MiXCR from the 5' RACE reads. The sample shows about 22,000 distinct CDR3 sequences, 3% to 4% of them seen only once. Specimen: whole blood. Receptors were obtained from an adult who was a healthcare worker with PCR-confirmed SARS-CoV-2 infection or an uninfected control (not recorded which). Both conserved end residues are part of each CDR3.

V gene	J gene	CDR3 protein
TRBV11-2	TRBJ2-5	CASSLRERETQYF
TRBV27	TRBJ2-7	CASSFVSGRGYEQYF
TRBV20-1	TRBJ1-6	CSAEGQGNSPLHF
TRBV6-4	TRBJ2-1	CASSDRDREANEQFF
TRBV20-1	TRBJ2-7	CSASAGSSYEQYF
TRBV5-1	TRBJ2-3	CASSPGLAGGTDTQYF
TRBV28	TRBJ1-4	CASGTGTGHRLFF
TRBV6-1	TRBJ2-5	CASSEGAGIQYF
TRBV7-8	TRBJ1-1	CASSLQGGSTEAFF
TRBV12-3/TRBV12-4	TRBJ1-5	CASTPTGRNDQPQHF
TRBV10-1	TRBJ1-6	CASSPSGTSPLHF
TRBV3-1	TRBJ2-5	CASSQSILPLAGQETQYF
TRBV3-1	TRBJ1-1	CASSLGSNTEAFF
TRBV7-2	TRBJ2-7	CASTPGGGGDEQYF
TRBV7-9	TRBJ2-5	CASSPHGRGRAKETQYF
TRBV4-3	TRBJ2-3	CASSQDYGGTDTQYF
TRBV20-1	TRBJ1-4	CSAGTGANEKLFF
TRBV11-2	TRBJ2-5	CASTLRERERRETQYF
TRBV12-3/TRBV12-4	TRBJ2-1	CASSLSLNEQFF
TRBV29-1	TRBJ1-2	CSVWTGEGGYTF
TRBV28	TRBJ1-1	CASAGTMNTEAFF
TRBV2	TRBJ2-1	CASSVPGTSFDEQFF
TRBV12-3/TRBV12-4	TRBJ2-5	CASSRGSAGQETQYF
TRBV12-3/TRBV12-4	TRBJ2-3	CASSFRLAGDLTDTQYF
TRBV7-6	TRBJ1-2	CASSLDRTNGYTF
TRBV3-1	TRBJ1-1	CASSLTGGTTEAFF
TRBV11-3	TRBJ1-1	CASSPHPGGQEAFF
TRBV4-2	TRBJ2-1	CASSHPTLKRGAYNEQFF
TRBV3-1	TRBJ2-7	CASSPGTSGSYEQYF
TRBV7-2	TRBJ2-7	CASSLRVRYEQYF
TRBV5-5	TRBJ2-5	CASSLRGRQETQYF
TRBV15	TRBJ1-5	CATSRGRLGNQPQHF
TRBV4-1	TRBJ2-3	CASSRGTGTSGTDTQYF
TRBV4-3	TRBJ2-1	CASSQEGLAYNEQFF
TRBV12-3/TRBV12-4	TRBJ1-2	CASSRQGGVSGYTF
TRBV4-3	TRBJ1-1	CASSHEGQARTEAFF
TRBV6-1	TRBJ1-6	CASVQGYNSPLHF
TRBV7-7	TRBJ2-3	CASSLLGGTSGTDTQYF
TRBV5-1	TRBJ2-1	CASSPRTAYNEQFF
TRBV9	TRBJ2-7	CASSVQPGGEQYF
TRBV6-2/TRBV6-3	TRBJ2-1	CASTNRDWYNEQFF
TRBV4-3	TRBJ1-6	CASSQVNRDSPLHF
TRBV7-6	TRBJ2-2	CASSSPRGPSNTGELFF
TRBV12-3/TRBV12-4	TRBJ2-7	CASRGTATLEQYF
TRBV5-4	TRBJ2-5	CASSPAGRQGETQYF
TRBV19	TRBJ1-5	CASSIDRDPNQPQHF
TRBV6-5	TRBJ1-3	CASRLLAGSNTIYF
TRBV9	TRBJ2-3	CASSVAGGLLGDTQYF
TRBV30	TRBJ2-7	CAWSAGGGAYEQYF
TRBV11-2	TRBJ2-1	CASSLEAAAYNEQFF
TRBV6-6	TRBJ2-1	CASNRREGSIEQFF
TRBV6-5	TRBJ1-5	CASSYSTGTDQPQHF